Sequencing of this TCR beta chain was carried out in a study of cytomegalovirus exposure and HLA in healthy donors. As regards this clone: Its antigen is not identified.

Looked up from germline, CDR1 is SGHDN and CDR2 is FVKESK. V was pared by 4 bases and J by 6 bases, with 7 bases of the junction left unmatched. This CDR3 has 15 amino acids. The PCR contained 60 Vbeta and 13 Jbeta primers. The data were produced by immunoSEQ multiplex PCR, yet TCRdb's version contains in-frame clones alone and is incomplete. Seen here are around 93,000 clones, 82% observed once, and the top ten hold approximately 3.9%. The study, taken as a whole, reports: DRB1 had the most TCR associations and HLA-C the fewest, a later analysis found, with rates varying by HLA locus. Analysis was carried out at a later point, and it linked a missense DCLRE1C variant to TCR beta V- and J-gene trimming. The listing of roughly 160 TCR beta chains classed them as cytomegalovirus-associated. A prior analysis recorded that most TCR beta V segments were productive about 87% or about 30% of the time.

V usage is TRBV14 and J usage is TRBJ2-2; the match to TRBD2 covers 8 bases. The TCR comes from a man aged 50-60 years in good health and CMV-seronegative. The sequenced sample consisted of PBMCs. CDR3 protein: CASSRQREPAGELFF. CDR3 DNA: TGTGCCAGCAGCCGACAGCGGGAGCCAGCCGGGGAGCTGTTTTTT.